One and the same sample provided the 30 T cell receptor beta chains below, sequenced in a study of shared clonotypes between healthy human individuals. Produced via immunoSEQ multiplex PCR; TCRdb's table is partial and in-frame only. This table has more than 2 million clones, approximately 96% appearing once. Sequencing was done on a sample of naive CD4+ T cells sorted from blood. The sample's subset: CD45RA+ positively selected. The receptors were sampled from a young man in good health.

The rearrangement uses TRBV5-1 and TRBJ1-6, with a possible D match to TRBD1 (6 bases). With 0 bases removed from V and 7 bases from J, the gap between germline ends came to 17 bases. Germline V lookup: CDR1 SGHRS, CDR2 YFSETQ. This CDR3 contains 17 residues. Written as DNA, the CDR3 is TGCGCCAGCAGCTTGGAAACAGGGACTGCTCTAAATTCACCCCTCCACTTT. This encodes CASSLETGTALNSPLHF.

The rearrangement uses TRBV7-2 and TRBJ1-2, with no clear D. The V gene lost 5 bases and the J gene lost 4 bases, with 17 bases spanning the gap. The CDR3 runs 15 residues. Germline V gene data show CDR1 as SGHTA and CDR2 as FQGNSA. For the CDR3, the DNA is TGTGCCAGCAGCCGCGGACGGACCTCTTCCTATGGCTACACCTTC. Translated: CASSRGRTSSYGYTF.

The chain employs TRBV27 and TRBJ1-1; no firm D call. The CDR3 runs 14 residues. Trimming left V 6 bases short and J 0 bases short, with 11 bases between. CDR1 and CDR2 (germline): MNHEY, SMNVEV (reference sequence). The CDR3 DNA follows: TGTGCCAGCAGGAAGGTCCTTCTGAACACTGAAGCTTTCTTT. Protein sequence: CASRKVLLNTEAFF.

V gene TRBV4-2 combines with J gene TRBJ1-5, with 7 bases fitting TRBD1. Germline CDR1 LGHNA, CDR2 YNFKEQ. With V trimmed by 1 base and J by 4 bases, 10 bases remained unmatched. CDR3 size: 17 residues. The CDR3, as DNA: TGTGCCAGCAGCCAAGCTTCCGGGGGACAGTTAAATCAGCCCCAGCATTTT. This codes for CASSQASGGQLNQPQHF.

The gene calls are TRBV11-2 and TRBJ2-1; 14 bases are a match to TRBD2. Germline V CDR1 and CDR2: SGHAT, FQNNGV. Trimming cost V 5 bases and J 4 bases; bases outside gene matches: 7. The CDR3 contains 17 residues. The CDR3, as DNA: TGTGCCAGCAGCCCCGGACTAGCGGGAGGTCTTTACAATGAGCAGTTCTTC. Its translation: CASSPGLAGGLYNEQFF. The variable domain in full, with the rest retrieved from reference TRBV11-2 and TRBJ2-1, is EAGVAQSPRYKIIEKRQSVAFWCNPISGHATLYWYQQILGQGPKLLIQFQNNGVVDDSQLPKDRFSAERLKGVDSTLKIQPAKLEDSAVYLCASSPGLAGGLYNEQFFGPGTRLTVL.

The chain combines TRBV19 with TRBJ2-7, with TRBD2 matching over 10 bases. There are 15 residues in the CDR3. CDR1 and CDR2 from the germline V gene are LNHDA and SQIVND (reference sequence). The J segment lost 5 bases and the V segment lost 4 bases, leaving 8 bases of the junction unmatched. This chain's CDR3 is CASSTWGTSEHEQYF. Here the CDR3 DNA reads TGTGCCAGTAGTACCTGGGGGACTAGCGAACACGAGCAGTACTTC. Using reference TRBV19 and TRBJ2-7 for the parts outside the CDR3, the full variable domain is DGGITQSPKYLFRKEGQNVTLSCEQNLNHDAMYWYRQDPGQGLRLIYYSQIVNDFQKGDIAEGYSVSREKKESFPLTVTSAQKNPTAFYLCASSTWGTSEHEQYFGPGTRLTVT.

The chain has TRBV18 and TRBJ1-5, with a possible D match to TRBD1 (5 bases). Germline-derived CDR1 and CDR2 are KGHSH and LQKENI. V was clipped by 2 bases and J by 9 bases, with 11 bases between them. The CDR3 contains 13 residues. CDR3 protein: CASSPLDNSPQHF. In DNA, the CDR3 is TGTGCCAGCTCACCATTGGACAATTCGCCCCAGCATTTT. The entire variable domain, with the rest obtained from reference TRBV18 and TRBJ1-5, is as follows: NAGVMQNPRHLVRRRGQEARLRCSPMKGHSHVYWYRQLPEEGLKFMVYLQKENIIDESGMPKERFSAEFPKEGPSILRIQQVVRGDSAAYFCASSPLDNSPQHFGDGTRLSIL.

The rearrangement joins TRBV30 to TRBJ1-2; D is uncertain. The V gene lost 5 bases and the J gene lost 0 bases, with 16 bases spanning the gap. CDR1 GTSNPN and CDR2 SVGIG come from the germline V gene (reference sequence). This CDR3 comprises 15 residues. The chain's CDR3 is CAWGVVVGANYGYTF. CDR3 bases: TGTGCCTGGGGGGTCGTAGTGGGAGCTAACTATGGCTACACCTTC.

J is TRBJ1-1 and V is TRBV6-5; D not certain. The CDR3 runs to 12 residues. Per germline, CDR1 MNHEY and CDR2 SVGAGI. The V and J ends lost 4 bases and 7 bases respectively, with 10 bases between them. The CDR3 DNA is TGTGCCAGCAGTTCATACCTAAGTGAAGCTTTCTTT. Its translation: CASSSYLSEAFF.

The rearrangement links TRBV9 to TRBJ1-1; 9 bases are shared with TRBD1. The CDR3 is 14 residues long. Germline lookup yields CDR1 SGDLS and CDR2 YYNGEE. The V and J ends lost 4 bases and 4 bases, in that order; junction bases with no gene match: 5. The CDR3: CASSQRQGGTEAFF. CDR3 DNA sequence: TGTGCCAGCAGCCAACGACAGGGGGGCACTGAAGCTTTCTTT.

Remarks on this clone: The sample carries other DNA sequences with the same CDR3. The V and J genes are TRBV29-1 and TRBJ2-3; D is unresolved. The germline gives CDR1 SQVTM, CDR2 ANQGSEA. Trimming cost V 6 bases and J 0 bases, with 10 bases left between them. The CDR3 contains 13 residues. In DNA, the CDR3 is TGCAGCGTGGAGACAAGTAGCACAGATACGCAGTATTTT. Protein product: CSVETSSTDTQYF.

V is TRBV6-4 and J is TRBJ2-1, with D perhaps matching TRBD1 or TRBD2 (5 bases each). Germline CDR1 MRHNA, CDR2 SNTAGT. With 0 bases removed from V and 7 bases from J, the gap between germline ends came to 19 bases. This CDR3 is built from 17 residues. The CDR3 here is CASSDSGVVLGRNEQFF. Here the CDR3 DNA reads TGTGCCAGCAGTGACTCGGGGGTAGTACTGGGCCGGAATGAGCAGTTCTTC.

J is TRBJ1-1 and V is TRBV18; D gene ambiguous. The CDR3 length is 13 residues. CDR1 and CDR2 from the germline V gene are KGHSH and LQKENI. Trimming cost V 4 bases and J 4 bases, with 10 bases left between them. CDR3 protein: CASSRRVGTEAFF. The CDR3 DNA reads TGTGCCAGCTCACGTAGGGTAGGCACTGAAGCTTTCTTT.

This clone was seen once. This rearrangement joins TRBV10-3 to TRBJ2-7, with 7 bases matching TRBD2. The CDR3 length is 15 residues. Germline V lookup: CDR1 ENHRY, CDR2 SYGVKD. J gave up 4 bases and V 2 bases, and 8 bases lay outside the gene matches. CDR3 nucleotides: TGTGCCATCAGTGAGCTATCCGGGGGGAGTTACGAGCAGTACTTC. Its translation is CAISELSGGSYEQYF.

The V and J genes are TRBV18 and TRBJ2-2; 9 bases fit TRBD2. In germline, CDR1 is KGHSH, CDR2 LQKENI. The CDR3 consists of 15 residues. V lost 6 bases to trimming and J lost 4 bases; unmatched junction nucleotides: 6. This CDR3 is CASSRIAGATGELFF. In nucleotides, the CDR3 is TGTGCCAGCTCCAGGATAGCGGGGGCCACCGGGGAGCTGTTTTTT.

The gene calls are TRBV10-3 and TRBJ2-1; 8 nucleotides align to TRBD2. Per the germline V gene, CDR1 is ENHRY and CDR2 is SYGVKD. The CDR3 has 14 residues. V shed 10 bases, J shed 2 bases, and the junction held 7 bases outside the gene matches. CDR3: CATGGSGTYNEQFF. The CDR3 DNA sequence: TGTGCCACCGGAGGTAGCGGGACCTACAATGAGCAGTTCTTC.

The V gene is TRBV14, the J gene TRBJ1-4, with 8 bases aligning to TRBD1. J gave up 7 bases and V 0 bases, and 7 bases lay outside the gene matches. This CDR3 has 16 residues. Germline V gene sequence: CDR1 SGHDN, CDR2 FVKESK. CDR3 in DNA: TGTGCCAGCAGCCAAGAAACGGACAGGGACTTTGAAAAACTGTTTTTT. Its translation is CASSQETDRDFEKLFF.

The genes are TRBV19 and TRBJ1-5; a possible D gene is TRBD1 (6 bases). Germline CDR1 is LNHDA and CDR2 is SQIVND (reference sequence). The CDR3 extends over 14 amino acids. V was trimmed by 11 bases and J by 2 bases, leaving 16 bases between them. The DNA for the CDR3 is TGTGCCGCCGGCGGGGGCGCGGGCAATCAGCCCCAGCATTTT. This sequence encodes CAAGGGAGNQPQHF.

This clone was detected once. This chain links TRBV7-8 with TRBJ2-6; 7 nucleotides line up with TRBD1. The germline CDR1 and CDR2 sequences are SGHVS and FQNEAQ. V shed 5 bases and J 4 bases; nucleotides not matched to a gene: 11. The CDR3 loop spans 17 amino acids. The CDR3 DNA follows: TGTGCCAGCAGCCGGGGACAGCTTCTAGCCGGGGCCAACGTCCTGACTTTC. It yields the protein CASSRGQLLAGANVLTF.

This clone has just a few counts. The same CDR3 can be traced to other DNA sequences in this sample. The V call is TRBV6-1, the J call TRBJ2-1; D is unclear. This CDR3 comprises 11 residues. Looked up from germline, CDR1 is MNHNS and CDR2 is SASEGT. V lost 6 bases and J 5 bases, leaving 5 bases between the germline ends. CDR3 amino acids: CASSPNNEQFF. In nucleotides, the CDR3 is TGTGCCAGCAGCCCCAACAATGAGCAGTTCTTC.

Details on this clone: The sample holds other DNA sequences that translate to the same CDR3. This chain joins TRBV28 and TRBJ1-2; D is undetermined. Germline CDR1 reads MDHEN; CDR2 reads SYDVKM. This CDR3 region has 13 residues. The V gene lost 2 bases and the J gene lost 0 bases, with 4 bases spanning the gap. CDR3 sequence: CASSLSSNYGYTF. The CDR3 DNA sequence: TGTGCCAGCAGTTTAAGTTCTAACTATGGCTACACCTTC.

V usage is TRBV7-3 and J usage is TRBJ2-7, with 9 bases matching TRBD1. CDR3 size: 14 residues. Per germline, CDR1 SGHTA and CDR2 FQGTGA. With V trimmed by 4 bases and J by 7 bases, 8 bases remained unmatched. The CDR3 is CASSSDRGPSEQYF. For the CDR3, the DNA is TGTGCCAGCAGCTCGGACAGGGGTCCCTCGGAGCAGTACTTC.

The V and J genes are TRBV10-3 and TRBJ2-5; 9 bases align to TRBD2. Trimming removed 3 bases from V and 7 bases from J; junction bases left unmatched: 6. The CDR3 covers 14 residues. Per germline, CDR1 ENHRY and CDR2 SYGVKD. The CDR3: CAISDAGGLGTQYF. CDR3 coding DNA: TGTGCCATCAGTGATGCGGGGGGGCTGGGGACCCAGTACTTC.

The chain uses TRBV10-3 and TRBJ2-5; weak D call: TRBD2 (5 bases). The CDR3 loop spans 12 amino acids. The V end lost 11 bases, the J end lost 5 bases, and 15 bases lay between the germline ends. Germline V gene sequence: CDR1 ENHRY, CDR2 SYGVKD. The chain's CDR3 is CAAGPFGETQYF. The CDR3 DNA follows: TGTGCCGCGGGCCCCTTTGGGGAGACCCAGTACTTC.

This chain joins TRBV19 and TRBJ1-6; a possible D gene is TRBD1 (6 bases). CDR1 is LNHDA and CDR2 is SQIVND in the germline V gene (reference sequence). Trimming removed 9 bases at V and 4 bases at J, with 16 bases between. This CDR3 is built from 15 residues. CDR3 in amino acids: CASAEGGVYNSPLHF. The CDR3 DNA sequence: TGTGCCAGCGCCGAGGGGGGAGTTTATAATTCACCCCTCCACTTT.

J is TRBJ2-5 and V is TRBV25-1, with a tentative D call TRBD1 (6 bases). V shed 4 bases and J shed 5 bases, with 17 bases lying between them. The CDR3 has 15 amino acids. Germline V gene data show CDR1 as MGHDK and CDR2 as SYGVNS. This chain's CDR3 is CASSGHPGVFETQYF. The CDR3 coding sequence is TGTGCCAGCAGTGGGCACCCAGGGGTCTTCGAGACCCAGTACTTC.

The rearrangement joins TRBV28 to TRBJ2-4, with D possibly being TRBD2 (5 bases). This CDR3 is 13 amino acids long. Germline V gene sequence: CDR1 MDHEN, CDR2 SYDVKM. The V and J ends lost 6 bases and 6 bases respectively, with 12 bases between them. Written as DNA, the CDR3 is TGTGCCAGCAGACTAGGGATCCTAAACATTCAGTACTTC. It specifies CASRLGILNIQYF.

The rearrangement links TRBV5-1 to TRBJ2-4, with TRBD1 identical over 10 bases. V shed 3 bases, J shed 2 bases, and the junction held 8 bases outside the gene matches. The CDR3 has 17 residues. CDR1 SGHRS and CDR2 YFSETQ come from the germline V gene. The CDR3 DNA is TGCGCCAGCAGCTCGGGACAGGGGTCCGGGTCCAAAAACATTCAGTACTTC. Residues: CASSSGQGSGSKNIQYF. The variable domain in full, with the rest retrieved from reference TRBV5-1 and TRBJ2-4, is KAGVTQTPRYLIKTRGQQVTLSCSPISGHRSVSWYQQTPGQGLQFLFEYFSETQRNKGNFPGRFSGRQFSNSRSEMNVSTLELGDSALYLCASSSGQGSGSKNIQYFGAGTRLSVL.

The V call is TRBV5-4, the J call TRBJ1-1; D perhaps matches TRBD1 (6 bases). CDR3 length: 12 amino acids. The V gene's germline CDR1 is SGHNT and CDR2 YYREEE (reference sequence). Trimming shortened V by 2 bases and J by 10 bases, and 12 bases separated the two germline ends. CDR3 sequence (DNA): TGTGCCAGCAGCTTACCTACAGGGTTAGCTTTCTTT. Its translation: CASSLPTGLAFF.

V gene TRBV29-1 combines with J gene TRBJ2-2; TRBD1 is a possible D gene (5 bases). Trimming left V 5 bases short and J 2 bases short, with 9 bases between. The CDR3 is 13 residues long. Germline CDR1 reads SQVTM; CDR2 reads ANQGSEA. This chain's CDR3 is CSVSDSNTGELFF. Here the CDR3 DNA reads TGCAGCGTTAGTGACAGTAACACCGGGGAGCTGTTTTTT.